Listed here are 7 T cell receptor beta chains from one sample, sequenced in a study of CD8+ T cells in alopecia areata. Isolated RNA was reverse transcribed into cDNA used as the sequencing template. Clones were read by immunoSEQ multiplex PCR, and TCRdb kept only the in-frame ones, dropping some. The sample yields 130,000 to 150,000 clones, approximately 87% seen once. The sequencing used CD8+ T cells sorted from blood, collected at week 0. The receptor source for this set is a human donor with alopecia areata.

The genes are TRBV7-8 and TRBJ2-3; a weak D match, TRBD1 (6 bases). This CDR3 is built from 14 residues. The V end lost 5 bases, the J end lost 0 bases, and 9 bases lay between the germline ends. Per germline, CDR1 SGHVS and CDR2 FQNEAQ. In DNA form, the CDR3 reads TGTGCCAGCAGCCCGGACAGAAGCACAGATACGCAGTATTTT. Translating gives CASSPDRSTDTQYF.

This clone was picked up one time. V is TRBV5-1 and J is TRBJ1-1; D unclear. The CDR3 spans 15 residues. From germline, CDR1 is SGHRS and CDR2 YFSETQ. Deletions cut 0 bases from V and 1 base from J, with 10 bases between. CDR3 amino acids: CASSLVQRQNTEAFF. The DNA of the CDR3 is TGCGCCAGCAGCTTGGTTCAGAGACAGAACACTGAAGCTTTCTTT.

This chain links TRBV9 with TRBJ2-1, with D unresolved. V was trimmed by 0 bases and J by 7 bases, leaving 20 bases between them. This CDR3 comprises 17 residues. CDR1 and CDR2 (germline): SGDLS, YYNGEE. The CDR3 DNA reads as TGTGCCAGCAGCGTAGCTTCCCAGCGAGTTCTGATAAATGAGCAGTTCTTC. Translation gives CASSVASQRVLINEQFF.

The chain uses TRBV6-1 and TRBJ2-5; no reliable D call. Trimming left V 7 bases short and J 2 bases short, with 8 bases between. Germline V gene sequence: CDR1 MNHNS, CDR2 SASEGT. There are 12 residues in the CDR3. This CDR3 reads CASMQPQETQYF. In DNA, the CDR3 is TGTGCCAGCATGCAGCCACAAGAGACCCAGTACTTC.

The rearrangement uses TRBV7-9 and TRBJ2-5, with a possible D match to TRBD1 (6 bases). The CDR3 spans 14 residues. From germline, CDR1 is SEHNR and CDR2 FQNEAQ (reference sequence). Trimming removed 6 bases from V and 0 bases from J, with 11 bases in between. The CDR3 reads CASSYGQNQETQYF. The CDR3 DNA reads TGTGCCAGCAGTTACGGACAGAACCAAGAGACCCAGTACTTC.

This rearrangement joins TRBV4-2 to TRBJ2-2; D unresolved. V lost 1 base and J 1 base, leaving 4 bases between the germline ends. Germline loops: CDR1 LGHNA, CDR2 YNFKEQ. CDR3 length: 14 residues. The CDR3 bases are TGTGCCAGCAGCCAAGCTAGGAACACCGGGGAGCTGTTTTTT. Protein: CASSQARNTGELFF.

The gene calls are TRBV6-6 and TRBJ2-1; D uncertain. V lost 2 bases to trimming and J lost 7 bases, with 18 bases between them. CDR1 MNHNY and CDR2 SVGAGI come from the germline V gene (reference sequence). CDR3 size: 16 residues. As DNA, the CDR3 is TGTGCCAGCAGTTACCAGGAACAGCTTCCCTGGAATGAGCAGTTCTTC. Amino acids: CASSYQEQLPWNEQFF.